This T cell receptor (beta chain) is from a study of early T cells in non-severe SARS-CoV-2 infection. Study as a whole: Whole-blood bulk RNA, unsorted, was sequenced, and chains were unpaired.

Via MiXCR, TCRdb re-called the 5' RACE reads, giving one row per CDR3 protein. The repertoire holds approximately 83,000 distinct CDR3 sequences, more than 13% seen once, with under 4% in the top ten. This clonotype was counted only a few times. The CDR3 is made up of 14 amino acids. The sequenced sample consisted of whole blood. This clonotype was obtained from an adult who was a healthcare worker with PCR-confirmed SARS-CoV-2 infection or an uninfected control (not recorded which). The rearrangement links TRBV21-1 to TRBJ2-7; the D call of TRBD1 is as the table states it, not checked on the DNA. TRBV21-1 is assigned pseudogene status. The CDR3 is CASSIRGLDYEQYF. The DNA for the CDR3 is TGTGCCAGCAGCATAAGGGGGCTCGACTACGAGCAGTACTTC.